These 13 T cell receptor beta chains originate from one sample sequenced in a study of early T cells in non-severe SARS-CoV-2 infection. TCRdb processed the 5' RACE reads anew with MiXCR; each CDR3 protein has one entry. The sample yields 65,000 to 80,000 distinct CDR3 sequences, more than 10% seen once. Sequencing used whole blood. These receptor sequences come from an adult who was a healthcare worker with PCR-confirmed SARS-CoV-2 infection or an uninfected control (not recorded which).

The chain has TRBV2 and TRBJ2-1; TRBD2 matches at 10 bases. The V segment lost 3 bases and the J segment 10 bases; nucleotides outside the gene matches: 6. This CDR3 comprises 14 residues. From germline, CDR1 is SNHLY and CDR2 FYNNEI. CDR3 residues: CASSDRLLAGEQFF. CDR3 sequence (DNA): TGTGCCAGCAGTGATCGGTTACTAGCGGGGGAGCAGTTCTTC.

This clonotype was found many times. The CDR3 DNA sequence: TGTGCCAGCAGCTTAGATTCACTAGCGGGATCTGAGCAGTTCTTC. It encodes CASSLDSLAGSEQFF. The J gene is TRBJ2-1, the V gene TRBV11-3; 10 bases are a match to TRBD2. Germline assignment: CDR1 SGHNT and CDR2 YENEEA. The ends lost 0 bases at V and 9 bases at J; junction bases unmatched: 5. The CDR3 length is 15 residues.

This clonotype was detected many times. This sequence joins TRBV19 and TRBJ1-1; the D gene is possibly TRBD1 (5 bases). The germline CDR1 and CDR2 sequences are LNHDA and SQIVND (reference sequence). Trimming removed 3 bases at V and 6 bases at J, with 14 bases between. This CDR3 is 14 amino acids long. DNA of the CDR3: TGTGCCAGTAGTATCAGGGTTTCGAGGCCTGAAGCTTTCTTT. Protein product: CASSIRVSRPEAFF.

The rearrangement uses TRBV11-2 and TRBJ2-7, with D possibly matching TRBD2 (5 bases). The CDR3 spans 14 residues. Germline V lookup: CDR1 SGHAT, CDR2 FQNNGV. Trimming took 7 bases from V and 2 from J, leaving 15 bases between them. The CDR3 sequence is CASTLRGVPYEQYF. CDR3 sequence (DNA): TGTGCCAGCACCCTACGGGGAGTCCCCTACGAGCAGTACTTC. The whole variable domain, filled in from reference TRBV11-2 and TRBJ2-7, reads EAGVAQSPRYKIIEKRQSVAFWCNPISGHATLYWYQQILGQGPKLLIQFQNNGVVDDSQLPKDRFSAERLKGVDSTLKIQPAKLEDSAVYLCASTLRGVPYEQYFGPGTRLTVT.

Ten or more counts support this clonotype. The J gene is TRBJ2-1, the V gene TRBV20-1; 10 nucleotides align to TRBD2. The length of the CDR3 is 16 residues. V lost 3 bases and J lost 2; bases outside the gene matches: 7. Germline V gene data show CDR1 as DFQATT and CDR2 as SNEGSKA (reference sequence). The CDR3 reads CSARRTSGAAYNEQFF. DNA for the CDR3: TGCAGTGCTAGGCGTACTAGCGGGGCGGCCTACAATGAGCAGTTCTTC.

This CDR3 reads CASRTTDTQYF. As DNA, the CDR3 is TGTGCCAGCCGGACCACAGATACGCAGTATTTT. The chain links TRBV27 to TRBJ2-3, with no clear D. The germline gives CDR1 MNHEY, CDR2 SMNVEV (reference sequence). The CDR3 runs 11 residues. V dropped 8 bases and J dropped 2 bases, with 5 bases sitting between them.

The chain is built from TRBV20-1 and TRBJ2-1; 10 nucleotides match TRBD1. The germline V gene has CDR1 DFQATT and CDR2 SNEGSKA (reference sequence). V lost 6 bases to trimming and J lost 6 bases; unmatched junction nucleotides: 8. This CDR3 region has 14 residues. CDR3 region: CSARPGTGANEQFF. The CDR3 bases are TGCAGTGCCCGCCCCGGGACAGGGGCCAATGAGCAGTTCTTC.

This clonotype was seen a handful of times. CDR3 in DNA: TGTGCCACCAGTGATTTTCGTGGCACTGAAGCTTTCTTT. This sequence encodes CATSDFRGTEAFF. The J gene is TRBJ1-1, the V gene TRBV24-1; D gene unclear. Germline CDR1 reads KGHDR; CDR2 reads SFDVKD. Trimming cost V 1 base and J 4 bases, with 6 bases left between them. This CDR3 is built from 13 residues.

This chain links TRBV12-3 or TRBV12-4 with TRBJ1-2; D is unclear. V lost 3 bases to trimming and J lost 1 base, with 9 bases between them. CDR3 length: 14 residues. The DNA for the CDR3 is TGTGCCAGCAGTTTGATAGGCAGTAACTATGGCTACACCTTC. Amino acid sequence: CASSLIGSNYGYTF.

This clonotype was observed many times. J is TRBJ2-7 and V is TRBV2; D remains ambiguous. The germline V gene has CDR1 SNHLY and CDR2 FYNNEI. V dropped 3 bases and J dropped 3 bases, with 9 bases sitting between them. This CDR3 has 13 amino acids. CDR3 in DNA: TGTGCCAGCAGTGAGGGCAGATTCTACGAGCAGTACTTC. Translated, it gives CASSEGRFYEQYF.

This clonotype has only a few counts. The chain is built from TRBV7-8 and TRBJ2-7; either TRBD1 or TRBD2 may fit D (5 bases each). The CDR3 consists of 15 residues. Germline CDR1 reads SGHVS; CDR2 reads FQNEAQ. Trimming pared 2 bases from V and 0 bases from J, leaving 11 bases between. The CDR3 DNA reads as TGTGCCAGCAGCTTAAGGGACCTACCCTCCTACGAGCAGTACTTC. Protein product: CASSLRDLPSYEQYF. Looking up the rest from reference TRBV7-8 and TRBJ2-7 gives the full variable domain: GAGVSQSPRYKVAKRGQDVALRCDPISGHVSLFWYQQALGQGPEFLTYFQNEAQLDKSGLPSDRFFAERPEGSVSTLKIQRTQQEDSAVYLCASSLRDLPSYEQYFGPGTRLTVT.

In its sample, this clonotype was seen many times. The gene calls are TRBV15 and TRBJ1-5; D call uncertain. The germline gives CDR1 LNHNV, CDR2 YYDKDF (reference sequence). This CDR3 has 11 amino acids. Trimming took off 3 bases at V and 9 bases at J, with 6 bases between the two ends. CDR3 coding DNA: TGTGCCACCAGCAGCCCGGGGCCCCAGCATTTT. The encoded protein is CATSSPGPQHF.

This clonotype occurred a few times. This chain joins TRBV24-1 and TRBJ2-5; a possible D gene is TRBD2 (6 bases). Germline V gives CDR1 KGHDR, CDR2 SFDVKD. The V and J ends lost 4 bases and 3 bases respectively, with 11 bases between them. The CDR3 consists of 14 residues. In nucleotides, the CDR3 is TGTGCCACCAGTGACCGTAGCGGAAAAGAGACCCAGTACTTC. It yields the protein CATSDRSGKETQYF.